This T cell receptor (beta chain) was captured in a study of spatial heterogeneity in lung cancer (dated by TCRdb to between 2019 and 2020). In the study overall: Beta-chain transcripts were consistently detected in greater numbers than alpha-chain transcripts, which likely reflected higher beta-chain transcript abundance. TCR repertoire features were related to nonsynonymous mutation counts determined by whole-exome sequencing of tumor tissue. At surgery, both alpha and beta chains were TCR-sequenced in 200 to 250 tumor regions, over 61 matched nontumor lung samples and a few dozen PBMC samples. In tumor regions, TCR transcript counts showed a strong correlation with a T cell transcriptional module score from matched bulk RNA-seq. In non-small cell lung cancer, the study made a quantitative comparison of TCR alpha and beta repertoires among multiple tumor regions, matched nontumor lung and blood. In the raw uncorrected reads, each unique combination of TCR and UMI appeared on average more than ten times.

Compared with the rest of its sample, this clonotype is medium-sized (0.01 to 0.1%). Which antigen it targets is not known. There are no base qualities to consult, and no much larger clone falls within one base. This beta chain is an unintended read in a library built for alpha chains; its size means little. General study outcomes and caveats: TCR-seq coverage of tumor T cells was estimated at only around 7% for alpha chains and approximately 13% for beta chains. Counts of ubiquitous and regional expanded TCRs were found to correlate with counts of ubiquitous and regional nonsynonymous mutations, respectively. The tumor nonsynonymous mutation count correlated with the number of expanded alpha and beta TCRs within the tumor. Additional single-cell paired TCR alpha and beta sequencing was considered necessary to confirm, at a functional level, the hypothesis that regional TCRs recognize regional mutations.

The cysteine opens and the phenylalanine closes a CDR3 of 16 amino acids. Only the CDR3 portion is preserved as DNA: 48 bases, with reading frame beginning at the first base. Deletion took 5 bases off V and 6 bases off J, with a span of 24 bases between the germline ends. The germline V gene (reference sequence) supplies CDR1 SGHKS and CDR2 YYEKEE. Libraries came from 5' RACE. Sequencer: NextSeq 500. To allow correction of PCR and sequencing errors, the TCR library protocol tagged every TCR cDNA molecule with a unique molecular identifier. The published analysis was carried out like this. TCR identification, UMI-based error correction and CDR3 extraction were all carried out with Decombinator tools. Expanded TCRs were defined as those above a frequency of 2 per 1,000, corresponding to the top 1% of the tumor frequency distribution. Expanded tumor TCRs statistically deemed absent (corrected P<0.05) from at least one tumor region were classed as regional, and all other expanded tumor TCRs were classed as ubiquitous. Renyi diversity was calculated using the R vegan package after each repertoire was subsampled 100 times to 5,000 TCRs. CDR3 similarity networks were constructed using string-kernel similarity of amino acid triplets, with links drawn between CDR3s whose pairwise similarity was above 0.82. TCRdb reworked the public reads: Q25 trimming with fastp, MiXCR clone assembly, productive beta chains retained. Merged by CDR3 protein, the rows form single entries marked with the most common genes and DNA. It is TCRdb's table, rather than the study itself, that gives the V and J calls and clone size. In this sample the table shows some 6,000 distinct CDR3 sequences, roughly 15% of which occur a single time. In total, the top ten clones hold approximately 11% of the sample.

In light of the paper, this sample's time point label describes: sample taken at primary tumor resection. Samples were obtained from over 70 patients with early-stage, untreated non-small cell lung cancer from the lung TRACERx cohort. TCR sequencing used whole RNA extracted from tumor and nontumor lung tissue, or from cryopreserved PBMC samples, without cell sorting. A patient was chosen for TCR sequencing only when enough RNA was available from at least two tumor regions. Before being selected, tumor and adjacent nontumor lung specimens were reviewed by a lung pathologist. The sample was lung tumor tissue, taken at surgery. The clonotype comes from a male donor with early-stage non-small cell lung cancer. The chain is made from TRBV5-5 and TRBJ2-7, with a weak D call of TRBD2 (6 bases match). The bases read TGTGCCAGCAGTGCCGGGTCACGGCGGGGTCCGGCCGAGCAGTACTTC. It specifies CASSAGSRRGPAEQYF. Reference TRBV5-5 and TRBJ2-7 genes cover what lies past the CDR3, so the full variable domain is DAGVTQSPTHLIKTRGQQVTLRCSPISGHKSVSWYQQVLGQGPQFIFQYYEKEERGRGNFPDRFSARQFPNYSSELNVNALLLGDSALYLCASSAGSRRGPAEQYFGPGTRLTVT.